A selection of T cell receptor beta chains follows, all from one sample in a study of cytomegalovirus exposure and HLA in healthy donors. TCRdb keeps only in-frame clones here, not all; method: immunoSEQ multiplex PCR. The sample consists of 120,000 or so clones, approximately 8% of them appearing once. What was sequenced was PBMCs. Source of these receptors: a woman aged 40 to 50 in good health and CMV-seropositive. The CDR3 runs from the conserved cysteine through the conserved F or W. D genes are given only for firm matches. For some rows the clone size is stated as once, few or many, or as a class when expanded; others skip it.

v_gene,j_gene,abundance,d_gene,CDR3aa,CDR3nt
TRBV28,TRBJ1-1,few,-,CASSGAGMNTEAFF,TGTGCCAGCAGTGGAGCGGGGATGAACACTGAAGCTTTCTTT
TRBV18,TRBJ1-5,-,TRBD1,CASSRDRDQPQHF,TGTGCCAGCTCACGGGACAGGGATCAGCCCCAGCATTTT
TRBV7-9,TRBJ2-7,-,-,CASSLEQGRGEQYF,TGTGCCAGCAGCTTGGAGCAGGGAAGGGGCGAGCAGTACTTC
TRBV18,TRBJ2-7,-,TRBD1,CASSPGTGLLRQYF,TGTGCCAGCTCACCAGGGACAGGCCTCTTGAGGCAGTACTTC
TRBV5-1,TRBJ1-2,few,-,CASSNGGPRGWGYTF,TGCGCCAGCTCTAACGGGGGGCCTAGAGGCTGGGGCTACACCTTC
TRBV5-1,TRBJ1-1,few,-,CASSLTTGSPSVNTEAFF,TGCGCCAGCAGCTTGACAACAGGGAGTCCTTCGGTCAACACTGAAGCTTTCTTT
TRBV10-3,TRBJ1-2,few,-,CAITEDLAGYGYTF,TGTGCCATCACCGAGGACTTGGCGGGCTATGGCTACACCTTC
TRBV9,TRBJ2-1,-,-,CASSADPSATNEQFF,TGTGCCAGCAGCGCAGATCCTAGTGCCACCAATGAGCAGTTCTTC
TRBV7-9,TRBJ1-1,many,-,CASSLGGYRTEAFF,TGTGCCAGCAGCTTAGGAGGTTATCGGACTGAAGCTTTCTTT
TRBV5-6,TRBJ2-7,-,-,CASSETGKVYEQYF,TGTGCCAGCAGCGAAACAGGGAAAGTCTACGAGCAGTACTTC
TRBV29-1,TRBJ1-1,-,-,CSVDSVNTEAFF,TGCAGCGTTGACTCGGTGAACACTGAAGCTTTCTTT
TRBV5-5,TRBJ2-5,many,TRBD1,CASSAPGQGGGETQYF,TGTGCCAGCAGCGCGCCGGGACAGGGAGGAGGCGAGACCCAGTACTTC
TRBV19,TRBJ1-3,-,-,CASSFGEISGNTIYF,TGTGCCAGTAGTTTCGGGGAGATCTCTGGAAACACCATATATTTT
TRBV9,TRBJ2-3,many,-,CASSGQSTDTQYF,TGTGCCAGCAGCGGTCAATCCACAGATACGCAGTATTTT
TRBV7-9,TRBJ2-1,few,TRBD2,CASSGGGPYNEQFF,TGTGCCAGCAGCGGCGGGGGGCCCTACAATGAGCAGTTCTTC
TRBV5-1,TRBJ2-7,-,TRBD1,CASSPGTGGRYEQYF,TGCGCCAGCAGCCCCGGGACAGGGGGCCGCTACGAGCAGTACTTC
TRBV5-1,TRBJ1-1,few,TRBD1,CASSLATGVNTEAFF,TGCGCCAGCAGCTTGGCGACAGGGGTTAACACTGAAGCTTTCTTT
TRBV19,TRBJ1-5,-,-,CASTNGVGAHSNQPQHF,TGTGCCAGTACCAATGGGGTAGGGGCTCATAGCAATCAGCCCCAGCATTTT
TRBV19,TRBJ2-2,-,-,CASSTRQPKRTGELFF,TGTGCCAGTAGTACCCGACAACCCAAAAGGACCGGGGAGCTGTTTTTT
TRBV5-6,TRBJ1-4,few,-,CASSLVGNEKLFF,TGTGCCAGCAGCTTGGTCGGTAATGAAAAACTGTTTTTT
TRBV30,TRBJ1-4,-,-,CAWSVLTGRPTNEKLFF,TGTGCCTGGAGTGTACTAACAGGGAGACCAACTAATGAAAAACTGTTTTTT
TRBV5-6,TRBJ1-6,few,-,CASSLVSGLYNSPLHF,TGTGCCAGCAGCTTGGTATCAGGACTCTATAATTCACCCCTCCACTTT